This paragraph reports one TCR beta chain. Per the germline V gene, CDR1 is MRHNA and CDR2 is SNTAGT. Trimming took off 6 bases at V and 1 base at J, with 14 bases between the two ends. This CDR3 spans 15 amino acids. The data originate from a study of T cell responses to AZD1222 COVID-19 vaccine. The method was immunoSEQ multiplex PCR; TCRdb's version includes in-frame clones alone and lacks a portion of them. The sample holds approximately 150,000 clones; around 88% are singletons and the top ten take less than 1.3%. The TCR sequence derives from an adult who received the AZD1222 COVID-19 vaccine. V gene TRBV6-4 combines with J gene TRBJ2-3; D may be TRBD1 or TRBD2 (5 bases each). This material consisted of peripheral blood, taken 28 days after the second AZD1222 dose. CDR3: CASSDRGQGTDTQYF. Written as DNA, the CDR3 is TGTGCCAGCAGCGATCGGGGCCAGGGCACAGATACGCAGTATTTT.